Presented here are 29 T cell receptor beta chains from one specimen sequenced in a study of OX40 agonist ivuxolimab in advanced cancers. Profiled with immunoSEQ multiplex PCR; TCRdb holds only in-frame clones, not every one. The sample contains 65,000 to 75,000 clones, 85% to 90% of which appear only once. The sample in question was CD4+ or CD8+ T cells sorted from blood, obtained in a trial of the OX40 agonist ivuxolimab. The source of these receptors is an adult with an advanced solid tumor such as melanoma, head and neck, liver or kidney cancer.

The V and J genes are TRBV30 and TRBJ2-7; D tentatively reads TRBD1 or TRBD2 (5 bases each). The CDR3 has 13 amino acids. The germline V gene has CDR1 GTSNPN and CDR2 SVGIG (reference sequence). Trimming shortened V by 5 bases and J by 0 bases, and 11 bases separated the two germline ends. CDR3: CAWCRDGSYEQYF. DNA of the CDR3: TGTGCCTGGTGCCGGGACGGCTCCTACGAGCAGTACTTC.

The rearrangement joins TRBV5-1 to TRBJ1-4; 8 bases map to TRBD1. V shed 1 base, J shed 0 bases, and the junction held 2 bases outside the gene matches. The CDR3 is made up of 16 amino acids. Germline-derived CDR1 and CDR2 are SGHRS and YFSETQ. The CDR3 region has the DNA TGCGCCAGCAGCTTGACAGGGGGGGCAACTAATGAAAAACTGTTTTTT. Translated, it gives CASSLTGGATNEKLFF. Variable domain in full (rest from reference TRBV5-1 and TRBJ1-4): KAGVTQTPRYLIKTRGQQVTLSCSPISGHRSVSWYQQTPGQGLQFLFEYFSETQRNKGNFPGRFSGRQFSNSRSEMNVSTLELGDSALYLCASSLTGGATNEKLFFGSGTQLSVL.

The V call is TRBV7-2, the J call TRBJ2-5, with TRBD2 matching over 13 bases. Per the germline V gene, CDR1 is SGHTA and CDR2 is FQGNSA. The V segment lost 4 bases and the J segment 4 bases; nucleotides outside the gene matches: 9. The CDR3 spans 17 residues. The DNA for the CDR3 is TGTGCCAGCAGCTGGGGCACTAGCGGGGGGGCAAGAGAGACCCAGTACTTC. Its protein is CASSWGTSGGARETQYF.

The gene calls are TRBV6-5 and TRBJ1-3; D is ambiguous. Looked up from germline, CDR1 is MNHEY and CDR2 is SVGAGI. The length of the CDR3 is 13 residues. The ends were cut back, 5 bases at V and 4 bases at J, with 9 bases in the middle. CDR3 loop: CASSLWPGNTIYF. The CDR3 nucleotides read TGTGCCAGCAGTCTCTGGCCGGGAAACACCATATATTTT.

This clone showed up just once. The rearrangement joins TRBV5-1 to TRBJ2-1; no firm D call. CDR1 is SGHRS and CDR2 is YFSETQ in the germline V gene. V lost 2 bases, J lost 2 bases, and 11 bases lay in between. This CDR3 spans 15 amino acids. DNA for the CDR3: TGCGCCAGCAGCTTTAGTAGTTTCGCCTACAATGAGCAGTTCTTC. Translating it yields CASSFSSFAYNEQFF.

This clone was found once. The chain has TRBV7-9 and TRBJ1-1, with 9 bases identical to TRBD1. CDR1 SEHNR and CDR2 FQNEAQ come from the germline V gene (reference sequence). V trimming: 5 bases; J trimming: 11 bases; junction bases outside the gene matches: 12. The CDR3 is 14 residues long. Written as DNA, the CDR3 is TGTGCCAGCAGCACAACCAGGGACAGGGTTGTCGCTTTCTTT. Amino acid sequence: CASSTTRDRVVAFF.

The J gene is TRBJ2-7, the V gene TRBV12-5; D perhaps matches TRBD2 (6 bases). This CDR3 contains 14 residues. Trimming left V 1 base short and J 5 bases short, with 12 bases between. Germline CDR1 reads LGHNT; CDR2 reads FRNRAP. The CDR3 DNA reads as TGTGCTAGTGGTTTGGGGGCGGGAAGGAACGAGCAGTACTTC. This translates into CASGLGAGRNEQYF.

The chain joins TRBV7-2 to TRBJ2-1, with 9 bases identical to TRBD2. The V and J ends lost 2 bases and 4 bases, in that order; junction bases with no gene match: 3. This CDR3 comprises 15 residues. Germline values: CDR1 SGHTA, CDR2 FQGNSA. CDR3: CASSLTAGGYNEQFF. Here the CDR3 DNA reads TGTGCCAGCAGCTTAACAGCGGGAGGATACAATGAGCAGTTCTTC.

The chain joins TRBV29-1 to TRBJ1-1; D remains unclear. This CDR3 is built from 13 residues. The germline gives CDR1 SQVTM, CDR2 ANQGSEA. The V end was cut by 6 bases, the J end by 0 bases, with 11 bases between. CDR3: CSVLGGVNTEAFF. For the CDR3, the DNA is TGCAGCGTCCTTGGAGGAGTGAACACTGAAGCTTTCTTT.

The chain has TRBV5-5 and TRBJ2-1; 9 bases match TRBD2. The V gene's germline CDR1 is SGHKS and CDR2 YYEKEE (reference sequence). V shed 2 bases and J 4 bases; nucleotides not matched to a gene: 13. This CDR3 is built from 18 residues. The CDR3 loop reads CASSFRGGAGVGYNEQFF. CDR3 nucleotides: TGTGCCAGCAGCTTTCGCGGGGGGGCCGGAGTAGGATACAATGAGCAGTTCTTC.

The chain employs TRBV5-4 and TRBJ1-1, with D uncertain. V dropped 5 bases and J dropped 0 bases, with 8 bases sitting between them. Germline V lookup: CDR1 SGHNT, CDR2 YYREEE (reference sequence). CDR3 length: 13 amino acids. The CDR3 DNA reads TGTGCCAGCAGTCAAGACATGAACACTGAAGCTTTCTTT. It translates to CASSQDMNTEAFF.

The table lists this clone with a count of one. The chain links TRBV11-2 to TRBJ2-7; TRBD1 is a possible D gene (6 bases). CDR1 is SGHAT, CDR2 FQNNGV, per germline. The germline V and J ends were trimmed by 5 bases and 6 bases, with 20 bases remaining between them. The CDR3 extends over 15 amino acids. This CDR3 is CASSPEVGAPGEQYF. Here the CDR3 DNA reads TGTGCCAGCAGCCCAGAAGTGGGGGCGCCTGGCGAGCAGTACTTC.

The table lists this clone with a count of one. This chain connects TRBV7-8 to TRBJ2-3, with 7 bases that match TRBD1. CDR1 is SGHVS and CDR2 is FQNEAQ in the germline V gene. The CDR3 sequence is 15 residues long. The J segment lost 2 bases and the V segment lost 1 base, leaving 3 bases of the junction unmatched. CDR3 region: CASSLDQGVTDTQYF. CDR3 nucleotide sequence: TGTGCCAGCAGCTTAGATCAGGGGGTCACAGATACGCAGTATTTT.

The chain joins TRBV7-2 to TRBJ1-2; TRBD1 aligns across 11 bases. The CDR3 loop spans 15 amino acids. CDR1 SGHTA and CDR2 FQGNSA come from the germline V gene. V was pared by 4 bases and J by 5 bases, with 6 bases of the junction left unmatched. The CDR3 DNA is TGTGCCAGCAGCTCCCGGGACAGGGGGTATTATGGCTACACCTTC. It translates to CASSSRDRGYYGYTF.

The chain carries TRBV19 and TRBJ1-2; possible D gene TRBD1, 6 bases. The CDR3 totals 13 residues. Trimming took off 2 bases at V and 6 bases at J, with 10 bases between the two ends. CDR1 is LNHDA and CDR2 is SQIVND in the germline V gene (reference sequence). In nucleotides, the CDR3 is TGTGCCAGTAGTATATCGGGGGGGCATGGCTACACCTTC. It yields the protein CASSISGGHGYTF.

Only one count was recorded for this clone. The V and J genes are TRBV7-3 and TRBJ2-5; 7 nucleotides agree with TRBD2. Germline-derived CDR1 and CDR2 are SGHTA and FQGTGA. V shed 6 bases, J shed 5 bases, and the junction held 12 bases outside the gene matches. The CDR3 totals 15 residues. CDR3 loop: CASSLMAGEYETQYF. The CDR3 DNA follows: TGTGCCAGCAGTTTGATGGCGGGGGAATATGAGACCCAGTACTTC.

The chain couples TRBV30 to TRBJ1-5; D uncertain. Germline V gene lookup returns CDR1 GTSNPN and CDR2 SVGIG (reference sequence). The V end lost 4 bases, the J end lost 0 bases, and 22 bases lay between the germline ends. CDR3 size: 18 residues. Here the CDR3 DNA reads TGTGCCTGGACCCCAGGCAGGCTCGGGCGCTATAGCAATCAGCCCCAGCATTTT. Its translation: CAWTPGRLGRYSNQPQHF.

The rearrangement uses TRBV30 and TRBJ2-1, with D perhaps matching TRBD1 (5 bases). With 0 bases removed from V and 14 bases from J, the gap between germline ends came to 11 bases. The CDR3 has 11 residues. Germline CDR1 GTSNPN, CDR2 SVGIG (reference sequence). CDR3 region: CAWSVGRDEFF. The CDR3 DNA follows: TGTGCCTGGAGTGTCGGCAGGGATGAGTTCTTC.

The rearrangement links TRBV15 to TRBJ2-5; 9 bases match TRBD1. CDR1 is LNHNV and CDR2 is YYDKDF in the germline V gene (reference sequence). CDR3 length: 15 residues. Unmatched junction bases numbered 5, after V lost 1 base and J lost 5 bases. The DNA for the CDR3 is TGTGCCACCAGCAGAGCTGGGACAGGGTCGGAGACCCAGTACTTC. It yields the protein CATSRAGTGSETQYF.

The gene calls are TRBV29-1 and TRBJ2-7; 10 bases match TRBD1. Per the germline V gene, CDR1 is SQVTM and CDR2 is ANQGSEA. The CDR3 runs 12 residues. The CDR3 DNA is TGCAGTGCCGGGACAGGGGAATACGAGCAGTACTTC. Translation: CSAGTGEYEQYF.

The CDR3 DNA reads as TGTGCCAGCAGCCTAACGGTTGGGAGCACTAATGAAAAACTGTTTTTT. Residues: CASSLTVGSTNEKLFF. The genes are TRBV28 and TRBJ1-4, with no clear D. The germline V gene has CDR1 MDHEN and CDR2 SYDVKM. The CDR3 extends over 16 amino acids. Trimming removed 6 bases from V and 2 bases from J, with 16 bases in between.

The V and J genes are TRBV2 and TRBJ2-3; 7 bases match TRBD1. The V gene's germline CDR1 is SNHLY and CDR2 FYNNEI. The ends lost 11 bases at V and 1 base at J; junction bases unmatched: 6. The CDR3 is made up of 13 amino acids. The CDR3 loop reads CAGAGQGTDTQYF. The CDR3 bases are TGTGCCGGAGCAGGACAGGGCACAGATACGCAGTATTTT.

The V gene is TRBV5-8, the J gene TRBJ2-7; tentative D call: TRBD2 (5 bases). Germline CDR1 and CDR2: SGHTS and YDEGEE. The CDR3 extends over 15 amino acids. Trimming pared 5 bases from V and 3 bases from J, leaving 18 bases between. The chain's CDR3 is CASSIFRRGNYEQYF. The DNA for the CDR3 is TGTGCCAGCAGTATTTTTCGTCGGGGTAACTACGAGCAGTACTTC. Supplemented by reference TRBV5-8 and TRBJ2-7, the full variable domain reads EAGVTQSPTHLIKTRGQQATLRCSPISGHTSVYWYQQALGLGLQFLLWYDEGEERNRGNFPPRFSGRQFPNYSSELNVNALELEDSALYLCASSIFRRGNYEQYFGPGTRLTVT.

This clone was seen only once. The chain employs TRBV6-1 and TRBJ1-5, with D possibly TRBD1 on 5 matching bases. This CDR3 has 14 residues. With 3 bases removed from V and 7 bases from J, the gap between germline ends came to 13 bases. Germline V lookup: CDR1 MNHNS, CDR2 SASEGT. In DNA, the CDR3 is TGTGCCAGCAGTGAGCAGGGTGCAGAACAGCCCCAGCATTTT. Encoded protein: CASSEQGAEQPQHF.

The rearrangement uses TRBV19 and TRBJ1-5, with D possibly being TRBD1 (5 bases). V was pared by 0 bases and J by 11 bases, with 17 bases between. This CDR3 has 15 amino acids. Germline V gene data show CDR1 as LNHDA and CDR2 as SQIVND (reference sequence). DNA for the CDR3: TGTGCCAGTAGTATAGATCGTGGGTCTCGGGGCGCCCAGCATTTT. Its translation is CASSIDRGSRGAQHF.

The chain combines TRBV5-1 with TRBJ1-3; D is uncertain. V gave up 0 bases and J gave up 0 bases, with 13 bases separating them. This CDR3 is built from 17 residues. Germline CDR1 SGHRS, CDR2 YFSETQ. CDR3 region: CASSLAGQAASGNTIYF. The CDR3 nucleotides read TGCGCCAGCAGCTTGGCCGGGCAGGCGGCCTCTGGAAACACCATATATTTT.

As for this clone: One end of the junction is discordant with germline, which a read error may explain. The rearrangement links TRBV6-6 to TRBJ2-2; the match to TRBD1 covers 7 bases. The CDR3 runs to 13 residues. The germline CDR1 and CDR2 sequences are MNHNY and SVGAGI (reference sequence). The CDR3 region has the DNA TGTGCCGGCAGGACAGGAGGCACCGGGGAGCTGTTTTTT. Amino acids: CAGRTGGTGELFF.

This chain uses TRBV19 with TRBJ2-7, with a tentative D call TRBD1 (5 bases). Germline lookup yields CDR1 LNHDA and CDR2 SQIVND (reference sequence). The CDR3 loop spans 16 amino acids. V shed 2 bases and J shed 4 bases, with 18 bases lying between them. CDR3 coding DNA: TGTGCCAGTAGTATAAGGTTCCTGGGGCCAATATACGAGCAGTACTTC. Its translation: CASSIRFLGPIYEQYF.

The J gene is TRBJ2-3, the V gene TRBV5-4; D unresolved. CDR1 and CDR2 (germline): SGHNT, YYREEE (reference sequence). The CDR3 length is 12 residues. V was shortened by 1 base and J by 6 bases, with 6 bases between the two germline ends. For the CDR3, the DNA is TGTGCCAGCAGCTTGTTAGCCGATACGCAGTATTTT. Translating gives CASSLLADTQYF.